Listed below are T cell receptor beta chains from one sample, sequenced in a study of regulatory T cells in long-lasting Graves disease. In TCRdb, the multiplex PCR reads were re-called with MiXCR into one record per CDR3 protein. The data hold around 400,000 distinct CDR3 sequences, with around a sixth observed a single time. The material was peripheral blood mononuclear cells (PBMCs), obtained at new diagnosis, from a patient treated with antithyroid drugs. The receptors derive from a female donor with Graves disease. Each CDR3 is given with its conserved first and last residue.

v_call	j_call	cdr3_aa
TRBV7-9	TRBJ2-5	CASSPSGQETQYF
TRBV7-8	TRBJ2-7	CASSRGEGYEQYF
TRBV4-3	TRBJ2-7	CASSQDLAGVYEQYF
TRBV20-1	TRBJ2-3	CSAREQGRTDTQYF
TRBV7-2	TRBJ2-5	CASSIGGGAPETQYF
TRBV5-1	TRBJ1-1	CASSLAWGQKMNTEAFF
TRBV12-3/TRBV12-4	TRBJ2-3	CASSLARIGTDTQYF
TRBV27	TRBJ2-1	CASSLRPRAGGGNEQFF
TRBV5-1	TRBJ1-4	CASRTGQVGNEKLFF
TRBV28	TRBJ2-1	CASSSLTSGGPDEQFF
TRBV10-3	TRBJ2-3	CAISDRGGTDTQYF
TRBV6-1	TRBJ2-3	CASIPRRTAGATDTQYF
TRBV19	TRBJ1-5	CASTPGLTQPQHF
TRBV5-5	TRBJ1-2	CASSLGTWRAYYGYTF
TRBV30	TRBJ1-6	CAWSQPSRATNSPLHF
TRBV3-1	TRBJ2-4	CASSPTRGSDIQYF
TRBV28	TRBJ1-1	CASSPMTGLYTEAFF